The 8 T cell receptor beta chains listed next were all sequenced from one sample in a study of shared clonotypes between healthy human individuals. In the naive CD8 group, cells lacked CD45RO and were positively selected for CCR7, so terminally differentiated effector memory CD45RA+ cells were left out. Only in-frame clones appear in the TCRdb table, and some are missing; sequencing was by immunoSEQ multiplex PCR. The sample shows around 2,100,000 clones, over 85% of them seen only once. The material sequenced was naive CD8+ T cells sorted from blood. The receptors come from a man aged 18 to 30 in good health.

This clone was found once. J is TRBJ2-3 and V is TRBV9, with 12 bases that match TRBD2. CDR3 length equals 17 residues. The V segment lost 3 bases and the J segment 3 bases; nucleotides outside the gene matches: 8. Germline V gene lookup returns CDR1 SGDLS and CDR2 YYNGEE. The CDR3 DNA sequence: TGTGCCAGCAGCGACATAACTAGCGGGAGGTTGACAGATACGCAGTATTTT. It specifies CASSDITSGRLTDTQYF.

The rearrangement links TRBV27 to TRBJ2-3, with 10 bases lining up with TRBD2. V was clipped by 7 bases and J by 5 bases; unmatched bases: 9. Germline loops: CDR1 MNHEY, CDR2 SMNVEV (reference sequence). This CDR3 spans 15 amino acids. CDR3 in DNA: TGTGCCAGCAAACTAGCGGGGACACCGGGAGATACGCAGTATTTT. It specifies CASKLAGTPGDTQYF.

The V gene is TRBV9, the J gene TRBJ1-1; tentative D call: TRBD1 (5 bases). The V end lost 0 bases, the J end lost 0 bases, and 18 bases lay between the germline ends. CDR1 is SGDLS and CDR2 is YYNGEE in the germline V gene. The CDR3 is 18 residues long. CDR3 coding DNA: TGTGCCAGCAGCGTAGCTACGGGGGACGCCTATATGAACACTGAAGCTTTCTTT. Amino acid sequence: CASSVATGDAYMNTEAFF.

The V and J genes are TRBV6-6 and TRBJ2-5; 8 bases fit TRBD1. The CDR3 is 15 amino acids. After removal of 1 base from V and 4 bases from J, the junction contained 5 bases not matched to a gene. The germline CDR1 and CDR2 sequences are MNHNY and SVGAGI (reference sequence). This chain's CDR3 is CASSYLATGAETQYF. CDR3 nucleotides: TGTGCCAGCAGTTACTTAGCGACAGGGGCAGAGACCCAGTACTTC.

The J gene is TRBJ1-1, the V gene TRBV7-3, with D unclear. CDR1 and CDR2 from the germline V gene are SGHTA and FQGTGA. Trimming stripped 4 bases from V and 4 bases from J, with 10 bases between. This CDR3 contains 13 residues. CDR3 nucleotides: TGTGCCAGCAGCTCCACATTGGGCACTGAAGCTTTCTTT. The encoded protein is CASSSTLGTEAFF.

This chain connects TRBV19 to TRBJ2-7; 7 bases align to TRBD1. From germline, CDR1 is LNHDA and CDR2 SQIVND (reference sequence). With 3 bases clipped from V and 3 bases from J, the junction kept 8 bases outside the gene matches. This CDR3 is 15 amino acids long. CDR3 region: CASSIGDSRFYEQYF. As DNA, the CDR3 is TGTGCCAGTAGTATTGGGGACAGTCGTTTCTACGAGCAGTACTTC.

This chain links TRBV27 with TRBJ2-2, with D perhaps matching TRBD1 (5 bases). CDR1 is MNHEY, CDR2 SMNVEV, per germline (reference sequence). V lost 5 bases and J 2 bases, leaving 15 bases between the germline ends. The CDR3 is 16 amino acids. The CDR3 DNA reads TGTGCCAGCAGTGGCCCCCCAGGGTTTAACACCGGGGAGCTGTTTTTT. Its protein is CASSGPPGFNTGELFF.

The chain joins TRBV2 to TRBJ2-3; maybe TRBD2 (7 bases). The germline gives CDR1 SNHLY, CDR2 FYNNEI. This CDR3 is built from 13 residues. Trimming took off 8 bases at V and 5 bases at J, with 14 bases between the two ends. The CDR3 coding sequence is TGTGCCAGCTTTCCAGGGGAGGGAGATACGCAGTATTTT. Protein product: CASFPGEGDTQYF.